This T cell receptor (beta chain) was documented in a study of cytomegalovirus exposure and HLA in healthy donors. Study-wide results and caveats: According to the study, around 160 TCR beta chains were cytomegalovirus-associated.

As concerns this clone: The antigen remains unidentified.

Trimming at V came to 5 bases and at J to 4 bases, leaving 6 bases not matched to a gene. The CDR3 length is 15 residues. CDR1 and CDR2 (germline): MNHEY, SVGAGI. Produced via immunoSEQ multiplex PCR; TCRdb's table is partial and in-frame only. Counted here are 50,000 to 65,000 clones, 80% to 90% occurring once; the ten biggest clones make up 15%. The source of this sequence is a woman aged 18-35 years in good health and CMV-seronegative. V gene TRBV6-5 combines with J gene TRBJ1-2; 11 nucleotides line up with TRBD1. Sequencing was performed on PBMCs. The CDR3 region is CASSKPGQGVYGYTF. The CDR3 nucleotides are TGTGCCAGCAGTAAACCGGGACAGGGGGTCTATGGCTACACCTTC.